This is a list of T cell receptor beta chains from one sample in a study of cytomegalovirus exposure and HLA in healthy donors. Method: immunoSEQ multiplex PCR; TCRdb's copy keeps in-frame clones and lacks some. The data hold over 90,000 clones, with more than 75% observed a single time. Sequences were obtained from PBMCs. The receptor source for this set is a woman in her late teens or twenties in good health and CMV-seropositive. The CDR3 runs from the conserved cysteine through the conserved F or W. A D gene is named only where the DNA matches it firmly. The size field is filled for only some rows; it gives once, few, many or a size class.

TRBD1	NA	TRBV19	TRBJ2-7	CASSTGDRSIYEQYF	TGTGCCAGTAGTACCGGGGACAGATCAATTTACGAGCAGTACTTC
NA	NA	TRBV27	TRBJ2-1	CASSRLGLVRNNEQFF	TGTGCCAGCAGCCGCCTCGGACTCGTACGGAACAATGAGCAGTTCTTC
TRBD1	NA	TRBV28	TRBJ1-5	CASSLLQGVDQPQHF	TGTGCCAGCAGTTTATTACAGGGGGTCGATCAGCCCCAGCATTTT
TRBD2	NA	TRBV28	TRBJ2-1	CASITQGRGGGYNEQFF	TGTGCCAGCATCACTCAAGGGCGGGGGGGTGGATATAATGAGCAGTTCTTC
NA	NA	TRBV5-1	TRBJ1-6	CASSLGPGTSPLHF	TGCGCCAGCAGCTTGGGGCCGGGAACTTCACCCCTCCACTTT
TRBD1	NA	TRBV7-2	TRBJ1-4	CASSPWTGAGKLFF	TGTGCCAGCAGCCCGTGGACAGGGGCCGGAAAACTGTTTTTT
NA	NA	TRBV29-1	TRBJ2-4	CSVVIAKNIQYF	TGCAGCGTTGTCATAGCCAAAAACATTCAGTACTTC
NA	NA	TRBV5-1	TRBJ1-1	CASSLAFETEAFF	TGCGCCAGCAGCTTGGCTTTCGAGACTGAAGCTTTCTTT
TRBD2	NA	TRBV5-1	TRBJ2-3	CASSDLKAGGKGDTQYF	TGCGCCAGCAGCGATCTCAAAGCGGGGGGAAAGGGAGATACGCAGTATTTT
TRBD2	NA	TRBV9	TRBJ2-3	CASSGASGGSTDTQYF	TGTGCCAGCAGCGGGGCTAGCGGGGGGAGCACAGATACGCAGTATTTT
TRBD1	NA	TRBV6-4	TRBJ1-5	CASNVGQASNQPQHF	TGTGCCAGCAACGTTGGACAGGCGTCCAATCAGCCCCAGCATTTT
TRBD1	NA	TRBV11-3	TRBJ2-7	CASSQTGQGTYEQYF	TGTGCCAGCAGCCAGACCGGACAGGGCACCTACGAGCAGTACTTC
TRBD2	NA	TRBV7-2	TRBJ2-3	CASSLLAGVGTDTQYF	TGTGCCAGCAGCTTACTGGCGGGAGTCGGCACAGATACGCAGTATTTT
NA	NA	TRBV7-9	TRBJ2-3	CASSLTGLPGSDTQYF	TGTGCCAGCAGCTTAACCGGACTCCCGGGGTCAGATACGCAGTATTTT
NA	NA	TRBV28	TRBJ1-1	CASSPGGRNTEAFF	TGTGCCAGCAGTCCGGGGGGGCGGAACACTGAAGCTTTCTTT
TRBD1	NA	TRBV7-9	TRBJ2-1	CASSPGDRKQFF	TGTGCCAGCAGCCCAGGGGACAGAAAGCAGTTCTTC
NA	NA	TRBV13	TRBJ1-1	CASSGTGTGGDEAFF	TGTGCCAGCAGCGGAACCGGGACGGGAGGGGATGAAGCTTTCTTT
NA	NA	TRBV5-8	TRBJ1-2	CASSFRGGNGYTF	TGTGCCAGCAGCTTTCGGGGGGGGAATGGCTACACCTTC
TRBD1	NA	TRBV27	TRBJ1-2	CASSPTGNYGYTF	TGTGCCAGCAGTCCGACAGGGAACTATGGCTACACCTTC
TRBD2	once	TRBV29-1	TRBJ2-2	CSVEWAGGRNTGELFF	TGCAGCGTTGAATGGGCCGGCGGGAGGAACACCGGGGAGCTGTTTTTT
NA	NA	TRBV6-5	TRBJ1-6	CASSYLQNYNSPLHF	TGTGCCAGCAGTTACCTACAGAATTATAATTCACCCCTCCACTTT
NA	once	TRBV5-1	TRBJ2-7	CASSSTSLDSYEQYF	TGCGCCAGCAGTTCCACCTCATTAGACAGCTACGAGCAGTACTTC